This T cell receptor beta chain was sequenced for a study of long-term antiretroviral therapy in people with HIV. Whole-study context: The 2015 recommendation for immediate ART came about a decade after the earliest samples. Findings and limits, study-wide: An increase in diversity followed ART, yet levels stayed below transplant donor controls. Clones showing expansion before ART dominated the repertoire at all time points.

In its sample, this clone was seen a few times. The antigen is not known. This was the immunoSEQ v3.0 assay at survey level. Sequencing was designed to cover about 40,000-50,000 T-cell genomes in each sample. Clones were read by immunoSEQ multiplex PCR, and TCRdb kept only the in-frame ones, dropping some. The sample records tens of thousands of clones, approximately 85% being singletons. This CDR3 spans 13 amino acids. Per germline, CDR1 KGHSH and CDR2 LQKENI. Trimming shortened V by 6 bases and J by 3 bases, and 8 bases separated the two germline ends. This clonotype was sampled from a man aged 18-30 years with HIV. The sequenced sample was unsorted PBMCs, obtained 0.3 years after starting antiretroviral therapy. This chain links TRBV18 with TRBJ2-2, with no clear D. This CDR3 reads CASSGIYTGELFF. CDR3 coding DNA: TGTGCCAGCTCGGGTATTTACACCGGGGAGCTGTTTTTT.